The rows below give T cell receptor beta chains drawn from one sample of a study of circulating and synovial CD4+ cells in juvenile arthritis. The table came from immunoSEQ multiplex PCR; TCRdb's copy has only in-frame clones and leaves some out. Among some 35,000 clones listed, approximately 96% were seen once. Material: CD4+ T cells from blood. The receptors were gathered from a human donor with juvenile idiopathic arthritis. CDR3s include the opening cysteine and the closing phenylalanine or tryptophan. Fields, in order: J gene, clone size, V gene, D gene, CDR3 protein, CDR3 DNA. A D gene is named only where the DNA matches it firmly. Size is stated for part of the rows, as once, few or many counts, or as a class when the clone is expanded.

J: TRBJ1-4; size: -; V: TRBV9; D: TRBD1; CDR3: CASSVTGTANEKLFF; DNA: TGTGCCAGCAGCGTAACCGGGACAGCGAATGAAAAACTGTTTTTT
J: TRBJ2-7; size: -; V: TRBV7-2; D: -; CDR3: CASSLPHRDTTSEQYF; DNA: TGTGCCAGCAGCTTGCCGCACCGGGACACCACCTCGGAGCAGTACTTC
J: TRBJ2-7; size: -; V: TRBV7-2; D: -; CDR3: CASSLHSYEQYF; DNA: TGTGCCAGCAGCTTACACTCCTACGAGCAGTACTTC
J: TRBJ2-7; size: -; V: TRBV14; D: -; CDR3: CASSQETAYYEQYF; DNA: TGTGCCAGCAGCCAAGAAACAGCTTACTACGAGCAGTACTTC
J: TRBJ2-3; size: -; V: TRBV11-1; D: -; CDR3: CASSPSTDTQYF; DNA: TGTGCCAGCAGCCCTTCCACAGATACGCAGTATTTT
J: TRBJ2-3; size: -; V: TRBV5-4; D: TRBD2; CDR3: CASSTRTSGADTQYF; DNA: TGTGCCAGCAGCACCCGGACTAGCGGAGCAGATACGCAGTATTTT
J: TRBJ1-2; size: -; V: TRBV5-1; D: -; CDR3: CASSLTAANYGYTF; DNA: TGCGCCAGCAGCTTGACAGCGGCGAACTATGGCTACACCTTC
J: TRBJ1-5; size: -; V: TRBV2; D: -; CDR3: CASSERSADQPQHF; DNA: TGTGCCAGCAGTGAAAGGTCGGCGGATCAGCCCCAGCATTTT
J: TRBJ2-5; size: -; V: TRBV5-1; D: -; CDR3: CASSLERPEGETQYF; DNA: TGCGCCAGCAGCTTGGAACGGCCGGAGGGGGAGACCCAGTACTTC
J: TRBJ2-3; size: -; V: TRBV18; D: TRBD2; CDR3: CASSQAGLTDTQYF; DNA: TGTGCCAGCTCCCAAGCGGGGCTAACAGATACGCAGTATTTT
J: TRBJ2-7; size: -; V: TRBV5-1; D: -; CDR3: CASSLVGSYEQYF; DNA: TGCGCCAGCAGCTTGGTGGGGAGCTACGAGCAGTACTTC
J: TRBJ1-2; size: -; V: TRBV9; D: -; CDR3: CASSVESRGNGYTF; DNA: TGTGCCAGCAGCGTAGAGTCCAGGGGAAATGGCTACACCTTC
J: TRBJ1-1; size: -; V: TRBV5-1; D: TRBD1; CDR3: CASSLTGGYTEAFF; DNA: TGCGCCAGCAGCTTGACAGGGGGCTACACTGAAGCTTTCTTT
J: TRBJ2-7; size: -; V: TRBV2; D: TRBD2; CDR3: CASSEAGLAGGEQYF; DNA: TGTGCCAGCAGTGAAGCGGGGCTAGCGGGGGGCGAGCAGTACTTC
J: TRBJ2-3; size: -; V: TRBV9; D: -; CDR3: CASSVESRTDTQYF; DNA: TGTGCCAGCAGCGTAGAGAGTCGGACAGATACGCAGTATTTT
J: TRBJ2-7; size: once; V: TRBV7-2; D: -; CDR3: CASSLAQFYEQYF; DNA: TGTGCCAGCAGCTTGGCACAGTTCTACGAGCAGTACTTC
J: TRBJ1-3; size: -; V: TRBV23-1; D: -; CDR3: CASSPGCRAGNTIYF; DNA: TGCGCCAGCAGTCCCGGGTGCCGGGCTGGAAACACCATATATTTT
J: TRBJ1-4; size: -; V: TRBV27; D: -; CDR3: CASSPLGRPEQKKLFF; DNA: TGTGCCAGCAGTCCCTTGGGCCGGCCGGAACAGAAAAAACTGTTTTTT
J: TRBJ1-5; size: -; V: TRBV7-2; D: -; CDR3: CASSPQGLGQPQHF; DNA: TGTGCCAGCAGCCCCCAGGGTTTGGGTCAGCCCCAGCATTTT
J: TRBJ1-2; size: -; V: TRBV7-9; D: TRBD1; CDR3: CASSFDRGLAYGYTF; DNA: TGTGCCAGCAGCTTCGACAGGGGTTTGGCCTATGGCTACACCTTC
J: TRBJ1-4; size: -; V: TRBV7-2; D: TRBD1; CDR3: CASSPDRGNEKLFF; DNA: TGTGCCAGCAGCCCTGACAGGGGGAATGAAAAACTGTTTTTT
J: TRBJ2-4; size: -; V: TRBV29-1; D: -; CDR3: CSVVFLAKNIQYF; DNA: TGCAGCGTTGTATTCTTAGCCAAAAACATTCAGTACTTC
J: TRBJ1-5; size: -; V: TRBV2; D: -; CDR3: CASSEFEHLNSNQPQHF; DNA: TGTGCCAGCAGTGAATTCGAACATCTTAATAGCAATCAGCCCCAGCATTTT
J: TRBJ2-5; size: -; V: TRBV9; D: -; CDR3: CASSVNPGIQETQYF; DNA: TGTGCCAGCAGCGTAAACCCAGGCATCCAAGAGACCCAGTACTTC
J: TRBJ2-6; size: -; V: TRBV4-1; D: -; CDR3: CASSGSGAGANVLTF; DNA: TGCGCCAGCAGCGGTTCAGGTGCTGGGGCCAACGTCCTGACTTTC
J: TRBJ2-2; size: -; V: TRBV27; D: TRBD1; CDR3: CASSLLGQYTGELFF; DNA: TGTGCCAGCAGTTTACTGGGACAGTACACCGGGGAGCTGTTTTTT
J: TRBJ1-1; size: -; V: TRBV5-1; D: -; CDR3: CASSPWRVVGRTEAFF; DNA: TGCGCCAGCAGCCCCTGGAGGGTTGTGGGGAGGACTGAAGCTTTCTTT
J: TRBJ2-2; size: once; V: TRBV6-5; D: -; CDR3: CASSLTVNTGELFF; DNA: TGTGCCAGCAGTTTGACAGTGAACACCGGGGAGCTGTTTTTT
J: TRBJ2-2; size: -; V: TRBV6-1; D: TRBD2; CDR3: CASSETSGVGTGELFF; DNA: TGTGCCAGCAGTGAAACTAGCGGGGTAGGGACCGGGGAGCTGTTTTTT
J: TRBJ2-7; size: -; V: TRBV21-1; D: -; CDR3: CASSKEYWRYEQYF; DNA: TGTGCCAGCAGCAAAGAATATTGGAGATACGAGCAGTACTTC
J: TRBJ2-7; size: once; V: TRBV2; D: TRBD1; CDR3: CASRTDRVVGEQYF; DNA: TGTGCCAGCAGGACCGACAGGGTCGTGGGTGAGCAGTACTTC
J: TRBJ2-7; size: -; V: TRBV9; D: -; CDR3: CASSPQVQGLSYEQYF; DNA: TGTGCCAGCAGCCCCCAAGTACAGGGTCTTTCCTACGAGCAGTACTTC
J: TRBJ2-5; size: -; V: TRBV7-2; D: -; CDR3: CASSLLQGTGETQYF; DNA: TGTGCCAGCAGCTTACTCCAGGGAACGGGAGAGACCCAGTACTTC
J: TRBJ1-6; size: -; V: TRBV6-6; D: -; CDR3: CASSSSTVYNSPLHF; DNA: TGTGCCAGCAGTTCCTCGACTGTCTATAATTCCCCCCTCCACTTT
J: TRBJ2-3; size: -; V: TRBV5-4; D: TRBD2; CDR3: CASSPGLAGMRDTQYF; DNA: TGTGCCAGCAGCCCTGGACTAGCGGGGATGCGGGATACGCAGTATTTT
J: TRBJ2-7; size: -; V: TRBV7-2; D: TRBD2; CDR3: CASSLAAGGYYEQYF; DNA: TGTGCCAGCAGCTTAGCGGCGGGGGGATACTACGAGCAGTACTTC
J: TRBJ2-7; size: -; V: TRBV7-8; D: TRBD2; CDR3: CASSLSGTSLIEQYF; DNA: TGTGCCAGCAGCTTATCCGGGACTAGCCTCATCGAGCAGTACTTC
J: TRBJ1-1; size: -; V: TRBV7-2; D: TRBD1; CDR3: CASSEMGQGAKAFF; DNA: TGTGCCAGCAGCGAGATGGGACAGGGGGCGAAAGCTTTCTTT
J: TRBJ2-1; size: -; V: TRBV10-1; D: -; CDR3: CASSAPQFQSGNEQFF; DNA: TGCGCCAGCAGTGCCCCCCAATTCCAGTCGGGCAATGAGCAGTTCTTC
J: TRBJ1-5; size: once; V: TRBV6-1; D: -; CDR3: CASSEGLGGLGNQPQHF; DNA: TGTGCCAGCAGTGAAGGGCTCGGAGGGCTAGGCAATCAGCCCCAGCATTTT
J: TRBJ2-1; size: once; V: TRBV5-1; D: -; CDR3: CASSLATNAFREQFF; DNA: TGCGCCAGCAGCTTGGCCACGAATGCGTTTCGGGAGCAGTTCTTC
J: TRBJ2-5; size: -; V: TRBV7-2; D: -; CDR3: CASSLTMVRYETQYF; DNA: TGTGCCAGCAGCCTTACTATGGTGAGGTACGAGACCCAGTACTTC
J: TRBJ1-1; size: once; V: TRBV7-6; D: -; CDR3: CASSPTQGRITEAFF; DNA: TGTGCCAGCAGCCCAACACAGGGAAGGATCACTGAAGCTTTCTTT
J: TRBJ2-5; size: -; V: TRBV19; D: TRBD1; CDR3: CASRGTAQETQYF; DNA: TGTGCCAGTAGGGGGACAGCCCAAGAGACCCAGTACTTC
J: TRBJ2-2; size: -; V: TRBV12-5; D: -; CDR3: CASGLLRYGNTGELFF; DNA: TGTGCTAGTGGTTTGCTCCGGTACGGGAACACCGGGGAGCTGTTTTTT
J: TRBJ2-5; size: -; V: TRBV2; D: TRBD2; CDR3: CASSENPSRGSQETQYF; DNA: TGTGCCAGCAGTGAAAACCCCTCGCGGGGGTCCCAAGAGACCCAGTACTTC
J: TRBJ1-1; size: -; V: TRBV9; D: -; CDR3: CASSGKTGQNDPEAFF; DNA: TGTGCCAGCAGCGGCAAGACTGGACAGAATGACCCTGAAGCTTTCTTT
J: TRBJ2-1; size: -; V: TRBV5-4; D: TRBD2; CDR3: CASSLGLAGGRPQFF; DNA: TGTGCCAGCAGCTTGGGGCTAGCGGGGGGCCGCCCCCAGTTCTTC
J: TRBJ2-1; size: -; V: TRBV25-1; D: TRBD2; CDR3: CASSDHGRAGGNEQFF; DNA: TGTGCCAGCAGTGACCACGGGAGAGCGGGGGGCAATGAGCAGTTCTTC
J: TRBJ1-2; size: -; V: TRBV5-1; D: -; CDR3: CASSLESQGNGYTF; DNA: TGCGCCAGCAGCTTGGAGTCCCAGGGAAATGGCTACACCTTC
J: TRBJ1-5; size: -; V: TRBV7-9; D: -; CDR3: CASSLGGTGQPQHF; DNA: TGTGCCAGCAGTCTTGGGGGGACGGGCCAGCCCCAGCATTTT
J: TRBJ2-3; size: -; V: TRBV7-7; D: -; CDR3: CASSADIASTDTQYF; DNA: TGTGCTAGCAGCGCTGACATAGCGAGCACAGATACGCAGTATTTT
J: TRBJ2-2; size: -; V: TRBV5-1; D: TRBD1; CDR3: CASSLEGAGTGELFF; DNA: TGCGCCAGCAGCTTGGAGGGGGCGGGCACCGGGGAGCTGTTTTTT
J: TRBJ2-3; size: -; V: TRBV7-2; D: -; CDR3: CASSPRGALDTQYF; DNA: TGTGCCAGCAGCCCCAGGGGTGCCTTAGATACGCAGTATTTT